The 3 T cell receptor beta chains in this list originate from one sample, sequenced in a study of blood T cell repertoires in COVID-19. Using immunoSEQ multiplex PCR, the repertoire was profiled, and TCRdb retains in-frame clones only, with some absent. The sample carries tens of thousands of clones, around 75% recorded once. The sequenced sample was peripheral blood. These receptors all come from a man aged 70-80 years with acute or convalescent COVID-19.

V and J are TRBV6-5 and TRBJ2-3; D is possibly TRBD2 (5 bases). V lost 2 bases, J lost 8 bases, and 11 bases lay in between. CDR1 is MNHEY and CDR2 is SVGAGI in the germline V gene. The CDR3 is made up of 13 amino acids. The CDR3 DNA sequence: TGTGCCAGCAGTTACCCGGGATCGGGTACGCAGTATTTT. Translating gives CASSYPGSGTQYF.

Written as DNA, the CDR3 is TGTGCCAGCAGCTTAGGACTAGGCAGTGAGCAGTTCTTC. Translating it yields CASSLGLGSEQFF. The V gene is TRBV7-3, the J gene TRBJ2-1; TRBD2 agrees at 7 bases. V shed 2 bases and J 9 bases; nucleotides not matched to a gene: 4. The CDR3 is 13 amino acids. Germline V gives CDR1 SGHTA, CDR2 FQGTGA.

This sequence joins TRBV14 and TRBJ1-3, with D possibly matching TRBD1 (5 bases). Trimming pared 4 bases from V and 0 bases from J, leaving 10 bases between. CDR1 SGHDN and CDR2 FVKESK come from the germline V gene. The CDR3 consists of 15 residues. The CDR3 is CASSRQPVSGNTIYF. CDR3 bases: TGTGCCAGCAGCCGACAGCCCGTCTCTGGAAACACCATATATTTT.